These 25 T cell receptor beta chains share one sample of origin, sequenced in a study of cytomegalovirus exposure and HLA in healthy donors. Generated by immunoSEQ multiplex PCR, the TCRdb table keeps only in-frame clones and is missing some. Altogether some 340,000 clones are present, about nine tenths being singletons, with the ten largest covering roughly 1.2%. Material for sequencing was PBMCs. These receptors came from a woman in her thirties in good health and CMV-seropositive.

J is TRBJ2-7 and V is TRBV28; tentatively, D is TRBD1 (5 bases). The CDR3 runs to 14 residues. V was pared by 6 bases and J by 0 bases, with 12 bases between. Germline-derived CDR1 and CDR2 are MDHEN and SYDVKM. The CDR3 sequence: CASSPGQSSYEQYF. Here the CDR3 DNA reads TGTGCCAGCAGCCCAGGACAATCCTCCTACGAGCAGTACTTC.

The rearrangement links TRBV10-1 to TRBJ1-5, with TRBD1 matching over 7 bases. Looked up from germline, CDR1 is WNHNN and CDR2 is SYGVQD (reference sequence). The J segment lost 0 bases and the V segment lost 6 bases, leaving 2 bases of the junction unmatched. This CDR3 comprises 14 residues. As DNA, the CDR3 is TGCGCCAGCAGGAGGGGGCCTAGCAATCAGCCCCAGCATTTT. This codes for CASRRGPSNQPQHF.

This chain joins TRBV7-2 and TRBJ2-7; 11 bases are a match to TRBD2. The CDR3 spans 16 residues. Germline V gene lookup returns CDR1 SGHTA and CDR2 FQGNSA. J gave up 3 bases and V 5 bases, and 9 bases lay outside the gene matches. The CDR3: CASSPGLAASGYEQYF. CDR3 sequence (DNA): TGTGCCAGCAGCCCGGGACTAGCGGCCTCCGGCTACGAGCAGTACTTC.

The V gene is TRBV5-6, the J gene TRBJ1-6; unclear D gene. V gave up 0 bases and J gave up 12 bases, with 10 bases separating them. This CDR3 contains 13 residues. Germline V gives CDR1 SGHDT, CDR2 YYEEEE. For the CDR3, the DNA is TGTGCCAGCAGCTTGGGACGGCGCGAACCCCTCCACTTT. As protein: CASSLGRREPLHF. Full variable domain (rest looked up from reference TRBV5-6 and TRBJ1-6): DAGVTQSPTHLIKTRGQQVTLRCSPKSGHDTVSWYQQALGQGPQFIFQYYEEEERQRGNFPDRFSGHQFPNYSSELNVNALLLGDSALYLCASSLGRREPLHFGNGTRLTVT.

This chain connects TRBV6-6 to TRBJ1-3, with D maybe TRBD1 (5 bases). Germline CDR1 reads MNHNY; CDR2 reads SVGAGI (reference sequence). The CDR3 is made up of 15 amino acids. V was pared by 6 bases and J by 0 bases, with 12 bases between. The CDR3, as DNA: TGTGCCAGCAGCCACCAGGGCAGCTCTGGAAACACCATATATTTT. The encoded protein is CASSHQGSSGNTIYF.

V gene TRBV27 combines with J gene TRBJ2-1; D is unresolved. This CDR3 has 13 amino acids. The V and J ends lost 4 bases and 5 bases respectively, with 9 bases between them. Germline CDR1 and CDR2: MNHEY and SMNVEV (reference sequence). The CDR3 DNA reads TGTGCCAGCAGTTCCAGTCGGGACAATGAGCAGTTCTTC. It translates to CASSSSRDNEQFF.

The chain combines TRBV4-1 with TRBJ1-6; TRBD1 might be the D (5 bases). Germline V gene data show CDR1 as MGHRA and CDR2 as YSYEKL. This CDR3 contains 16 residues. V lost 1 base and J lost 6, with 13 bases in between. DNA of the CDR3: TGCGCCAGCAGCCAAGGCAGACAGAGACTTAATTCACCCCTCCACTTT. This gives the protein CASSQGRQRLNSPLHF.

The chain employs TRBV6-5 and TRBJ2-5; D is uncertain. V lost 5 bases and J lost 5, with 15 bases in between. In germline, CDR1 is MNHEY, CDR2 SVGAGI. This CDR3 has 14 amino acids. Here the CDR3 reads CASSVTGPRETQYF. Written as DNA, the CDR3 is TGTGCCAGCAGTGTGACTGGGCCGAGGGAGACCCAGTACTTC.

The V gene is TRBV28, the J gene TRBJ2-1; D remains ambiguous. From germline, CDR1 is MDHEN and CDR2 SYDVKM. The CDR3 is 11 residues long. V lost 6 bases to trimming and J lost 7 bases, with 7 bases between them. In nucleotides, the CDR3 is TGTGCCAGCAGGACGGTAAATGAGCAGTTCTTC. Translation gives CASRTVNEQFF.

CDR3 sequence (DNA): TGTGCCAGCAGCCTCGTCCTAGCGGGAGGAGACAATGAGCAGTTCTTC. It encodes CASSLVLAGGDNEQFF. The V gene is TRBV13, the J gene TRBJ2-1; 11 positions agree with TRBD2. CDR3 length: 16 residues. The germline V gene has CDR1 PRHDT and CDR2 FYEKMQ (reference sequence). J gave up 5 bases and V 5 bases, and 8 bases lay outside the gene matches.

The chain joins TRBV6-5 to TRBJ2-4; the match to TRBD2 covers 9 bases. With V trimmed by 2 bases and J by 8 bases, 7 bases remained unmatched. Per the germline V gene, CDR1 is MNHEY and CDR2 is SVGAGI. This CDR3 region has 15 residues. CDR3 in DNA: TGTGCCAGCAGTTACGGTAGCGGGGGAGGAGACATTCAGTACTTC. Protein sequence: CASSYGSGGGDIQYF.

The chain is built from TRBV27 and TRBJ1-5; no firm D call. The germline V gene has CDR1 MNHEY and CDR2 SMNVEV (reference sequence). The V end was cut by 1 base, the J end by 3 bases, with 10 bases between. The CDR3 is 15 amino acids. Here the CDR3 reads CASSLFSDFNQPQHF. The CDR3 DNA reads TGTGCCAGCAGTTTATTCTCAGATTTCAATCAGCCCCAGCATTTT.

In its sample, this clone was seen once. The rearrangement joins TRBV13 to TRBJ2-7, with TRBD1 identical over 9 bases. The CDR3 has 14 amino acids. Germline loops: CDR1 PRHDT, CDR2 FYEKMQ (reference sequence). The junction had 7 bases not matched to a gene; V was cut back by 5 bases and J by 5 bases. The CDR3 protein is CASSRGQGLDEQYF. The CDR3 DNA reads as TGTGCCAGCAGCCGGGGACAGGGCCTGGACGAGCAGTACTTC.

This chain connects TRBV27 to TRBJ2-6; D is possibly TRBD1 (6 bases). This CDR3 is 18 amino acids long. V was shortened by 5 bases and J by 0 bases, with 17 bases between the two germline ends. Germline CDR1 is MNHEY and CDR2 is SMNVEV (reference sequence). The CDR3 region has the DNA TGTGCCAGCAGTCTACAGGGTTTGCTCAGCTCTGGGGCCAACGTCCTGACTTTC. It encodes CASSLQGLLSSGANVLTF. Full variable domain (rest looked up from reference TRBV27 and TRBJ2-6): EAQVTQNPRYLITVTGKKLTVTCSQNMNHEYMSWYRQDPGLGLRQIYYSMNVEVTDKGDVPEGYKVSRKEKRNFPLILESPSPNQTSLYFCASSLQGLLSSGANVLTFGAGSRLTVL.

V and J are TRBV27 and TRBJ1-2; TRBD1 aligns across 10 bases. Germline-derived CDR1 and CDR2 are MNHEY and SMNVEV (reference sequence). The length of the CDR3 is 15 residues. V was pared by 0 bases and J by 5 bases, with 3 bases of the junction left unmatched. CDR3 loop: CASSLSGTGAYGYTF. Written as DNA, the CDR3 is TGTGCCAGCAGTTTATCGGGGACAGGGGCTTATGGCTACACCTTC.

This clone was picked up one time. V gene TRBV7-8 combines with J gene TRBJ1-2; TRBD1 matches at 10 bases. The CDR3 is 13 residues long. Germline V gene data show CDR1 as SGHVS and CDR2 as FQNEAQ. After removal of 3 bases from V and 7 bases from J, the junction contained 2 bases not matched to a gene. The CDR3: CASSFGTGVGYTF. CDR3 coding DNA: TGTGCCAGCAGCTTTGGGACAGGGGTTGGCTACACCTTC. The whole variable domain, remainder taken from reference TRBV7-8 and TRBJ1-2, is GAGVSQSPRYKVAKRGQDVALRCDPISGHVSLFWYQQALGQGPEFLTYFQNEAQLDKSGLPSDRFFAERPEGSVSTLKIQRTQQEDSAVYLCASSFGTGVGYTFGSGTRLTVV.

The gene calls are TRBV7-2 and TRBJ2-3, with TRBD2 identical over 8 bases. Losses at the gene ends were 1 base for V and 11 bases for J; bases not matched to a gene: 2. The CDR3 loop spans 12 amino acids. CDR1 SGHTA and CDR2 FQGNSA come from the germline V gene. The CDR3 DNA reads TGTGCCAGCAGCTTAGGTCGGGGGGGGCAGTATTTT. Translating it yields CASSLGRGGQYF. The entire variable domain, with the rest obtained from reference TRBV7-2 and TRBJ2-3, is as follows: GAGVSQSPSNKVTEKGKDVELRCDPISGHTALYWYRQSLGQGLEFLIYFQGNSAPDKSGLPSDRFSAERTGGSVSTLTIQRTQQEDSAVYLCASSLGRGGQYFGPGTRLTVL.

The chain has TRBV29-1 and TRBJ1-1, with D maybe TRBD1 (6 bases). Trimming removed 4 bases at V and 0 bases at J, with 12 bases between. This CDR3 region has 14 residues. Germline lookup yields CDR1 SQVTM and CDR2 ANQGSEA. CDR3 amino acids: CSVGGGAVNTEAFF. The CDR3 coding sequence is TGCAGCGTTGGAGGGGGGGCTGTGAACACTGAAGCTTTCTTT.

This sequence joins TRBV27 and TRBJ2-3; 8 nucleotides align to TRBD1. The CDR3 is 18 amino acids. V lost 2 bases and J lost 2; bases outside the gene matches: 12. The germline V gene encodes CDR1 MNHEY and CDR2 SMNVEV (reference sequence). Here the CDR3 DNA reads TGTGCCAGCAGTTTAACCCCCCCGGGACAGGAGATCACAGATACGCAGTATTTT. As protein: CASSLTPPGQEITDTQYF.

The chain links TRBV30 to TRBJ1-2; D is undetermined. The CDR3 has 10 amino acids. From germline, CDR1 is GTSNPN and CDR2 SVGIG (reference sequence). Trimming removed 5 bases at V and 7 bases at J, with 8 bases between. This CDR3 reads CAWERAGYTF. The CDR3 bases are TGTGCCTGGGAGCGAGCTGGCTACACCTTC.

The chain employs TRBV7-8 and TRBJ1-2, with 7 bases fitting TRBD1. Germline V gives CDR1 SGHVS, CDR2 FQNEAQ. This CDR3 region has 16 residues. V lost 1 base, J lost 0 bases, and 5 bases stayed unmatched. This chain's CDR3 is CASSLGADRANYGYTF. CDR3 DNA sequence: TGTGCCAGCAGCTTAGGGGCTGACAGGGCTAACTATGGCTACACCTTC.

V and J are TRBV4-2 and TRBJ1-2; 7 bases align to TRBD1. The CDR3 contains 17 residues. Losses at the gene ends were 2 bases for V and 1 base for J; bases not matched to a gene: 10. Germline V gives CDR1 LGHNA, CDR2 YNFKEQ. In DNA, the CDR3 is TGTGCCAGCAGCCAAAATACAGGGGCAGGGAGTAACTATGGCTACACCTTC. This codes for CASSQNTGAGSNYGYTF.

This sequence joins TRBV4-3 and TRBJ1-2, with 8 positions matching TRBD1. The CDR3 spans 14 residues. Germline values: CDR1 LGHNA, CDR2 YSLEER. V gave up 1 base and J gave up 7 bases; unmatched junction bases: 5. CDR3 nucleotides: TGCGCCAGCAGCCAAGGGACAGGGATGGGTGGCTACACCTTC. It encodes CASSQGTGMGGYTF.

The rearrangement uses TRBV6-5 and TRBJ2-7; possibly TRBD1 for D (7 bases). Looked up from germline, CDR1 is MNHEY and CDR2 is SVGAGI. This CDR3 has 14 residues. V dropped 6 bases and J dropped 2 bases, with 14 bases sitting between them. The CDR3 DNA sequence: TGTGCCAGCAGGAGAACAGGGGAGGCCTACGAGCAGTACTTC. Its protein is CASRRTGEAYEQYF.

This clone has a count of ten or more. The rearrangement joins TRBV9 to TRBJ2-1, with 10 bases matching TRBD2. Germline values: CDR1 SGDLS, CDR2 YYNGEE. J was trimmed by 11 bases and V by 0 bases; bases with no gene match: 5. This CDR3 spans 14 amino acids. The CDR3, as DNA: TGTGCCAGCAGCGTAGCCGGACTAGCGGAAAAGCAGTTCTTC. Amino acids: CASSVAGLAEKQFF.